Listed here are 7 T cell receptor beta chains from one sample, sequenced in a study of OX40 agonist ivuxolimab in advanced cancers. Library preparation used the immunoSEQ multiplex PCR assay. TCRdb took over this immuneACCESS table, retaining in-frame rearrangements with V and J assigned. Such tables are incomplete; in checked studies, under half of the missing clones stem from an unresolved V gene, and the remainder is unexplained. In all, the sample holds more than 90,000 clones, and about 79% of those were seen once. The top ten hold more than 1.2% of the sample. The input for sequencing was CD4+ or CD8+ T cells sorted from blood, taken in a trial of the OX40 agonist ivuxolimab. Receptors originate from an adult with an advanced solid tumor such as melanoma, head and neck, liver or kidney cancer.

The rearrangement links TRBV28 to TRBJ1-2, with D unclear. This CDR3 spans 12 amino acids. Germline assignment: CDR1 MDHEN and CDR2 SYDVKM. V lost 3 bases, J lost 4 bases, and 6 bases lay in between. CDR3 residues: CASSLEPYGYTF. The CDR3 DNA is TGTGCCAGCAGTTTGGAGCCCTATGGCTACACCTTC.

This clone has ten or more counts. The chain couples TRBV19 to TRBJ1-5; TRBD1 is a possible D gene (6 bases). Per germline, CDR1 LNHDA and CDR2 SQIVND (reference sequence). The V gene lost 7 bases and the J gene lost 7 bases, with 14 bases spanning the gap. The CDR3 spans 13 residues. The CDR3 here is CASTLGGGQPQHF. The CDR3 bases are TGTGCCAGTACTCTAGGGGGTGGGCAGCCCCAGCATTTT.

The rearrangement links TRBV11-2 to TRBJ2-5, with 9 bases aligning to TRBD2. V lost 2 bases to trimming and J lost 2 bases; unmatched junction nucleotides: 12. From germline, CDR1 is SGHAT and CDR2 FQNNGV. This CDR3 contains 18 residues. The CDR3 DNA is TGTGCCAGCAGCTTACTCCTAGCGGGACCAACAATGCAAGAGACCCAGTACTTC. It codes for CASSLLLAGPTMQETQYF.

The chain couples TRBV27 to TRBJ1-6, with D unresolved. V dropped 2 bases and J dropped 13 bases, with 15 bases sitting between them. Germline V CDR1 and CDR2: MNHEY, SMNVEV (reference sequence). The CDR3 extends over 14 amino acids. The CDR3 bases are TGTGCCAGCAGTTTAGGAGGGTCCCTCTGGCCCCTCCACTTT. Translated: CASSLGGSLWPLHF.

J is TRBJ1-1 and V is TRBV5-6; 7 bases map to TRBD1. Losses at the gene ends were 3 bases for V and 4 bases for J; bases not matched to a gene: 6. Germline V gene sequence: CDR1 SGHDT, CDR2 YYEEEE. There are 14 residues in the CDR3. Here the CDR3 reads CASSSPGGVTEAFF. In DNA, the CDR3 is TGTGCCAGCAGCTCGCCAGGGGGAGTCACTGAAGCTTTCTTT.

The CDR3 is CASSPTGQVGFSPLHF. In DNA form, the CDR3 reads TGCGCCAGCAGTCCTACCGGACAGGTGGGGTTTTCACCCCTCCACTTT. This rearrangement joins TRBV23-1 to TRBJ1-6; 7 positions match TRBD1. TRBV23-1 qualifies as an ORF whose function is uncertain. V lost 4 bases to trimming and J lost 9 bases; unmatched junction nucleotides: 12. The CDR3 totals 16 residues.

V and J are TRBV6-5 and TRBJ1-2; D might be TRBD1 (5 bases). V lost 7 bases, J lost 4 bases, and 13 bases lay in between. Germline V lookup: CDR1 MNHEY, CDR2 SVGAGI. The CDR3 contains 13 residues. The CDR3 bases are TGTGCCAGCAAAACTACGGGGGGCTATGGCTACACCTTC. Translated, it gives CASKTTGGYGYTF.